Below, one TCR beta chain is given with its context. No antigen is known for it. Per-nucleotide qualities are absent, and no much larger clonotype sits a single base away. The data were produced on an Illumina NovaSeq 6000. cDNA libraries for TCRalpha and TCRbeta were prepared by 5'RACE using constant-segment primers, with sample barcodes and unique molecular identifiers added. Trizol reagent was used to extract RNA from every sample. Library amplification was performed in two PCR steps, and a second sample barcode and Illumina TruSeq adapters were introduced in the second step. Sequencing of libraries was performed on an Illumina NovaSeq with 2 x 150 bp paired-end reads. In the paper's pipeline: With migec v1.2.7, reads were demultiplexed and then collapsed into UMI-guided consensus sequences. Using mixcr v2.1.11, the UMI consensuses were aligned to TRA and TRB V and J templates and assembled into clonotypes. A clonotype was counted as expanded or contracted only if both edgeR and NoisET called the change significant, with noise models trained on biological replicates. For edgeR calls, the cutoffs were a false discovery rate-adjusted p below 0.01 and a log2 fold-change threshold of 1. As an exploratory analysis of dynamics, PCA with hierarchical clustering was applied to max-normalized trajectories of the 1000 most abundant clonotypes. Separately sequenced CD4+ and CD8+ repertoires were used to assign the CD4 or CD8 phenotype of responding clones. TCRdb cleaned the public reads at Q25 with fastp, built clones with MiXCR and kept in-frame beta chains. For every CDR3 protein sequence, its rows merge into one entry that carries the most common genes and DNA. The V and J calls and clone size are TCRdb's, not the authors'. The sample has fewer than 60,000 distinct CDR3 sequences on record, around a quarter of them singletons. Jointly, the top ten make up roughly 45% of the sample.

CDR1 and CDR2 (LGHNA, YSLEER) derive from the germline V gene. Trimming takes 0 bases from V and 2 bases from J, and the germline ends sit 17 bases apart. Measured from the cysteine to the phenylalanine, the CDR3 is 17 residues long. The retained sequence is limited to the CDR3, 51 bases, with the frame set at the first base. PBMCs were isolated by Ficoll-Paque density gradient centrifugation. These data are taken from a study of T-cell memory formation after mild COVID-19 (dated by TCRdb to the early 2020s). With respect to the entire study: TCR sequence clusters from the two donors were found to be largely donor specific. Longitudinal TCRalpha and TCRbeta repertoire sequencing tracked T-cell clones expanding and contracting after mild COVID-19 in two donors. The cohort was made up of two young adult volunteers, one female and one male, who were previously healthy.

Broader findings and caveats from the paper: Some responding clones were detected in pre-infection memory, suggesting pre-existing cross-reactive memory T cells joined the SARS-CoV-2 response. Clones that contracted from day 15 to 85 showed balanced CD4/CD8 phenotypes, whereas a second wave of clones that expanded from day 15 to 37 leaned towards CD4+. Whether the second-wave clones peaking on day 37 were SARS-CoV-2 specific was not confirmed. Only a couple of mild cases were covered by the study, and larger cohorts that include severe cases with pre-infection samples were considered necessary. Contracting CD4+ clones were located mainly in the CM and EM memory subsets, whereas CD8+ clones were found to be enriched in EMRA.

The sequence was obtained from a man between 18 and 29 years old who had mild COVID-19 (a few samples of this study predate the infection). The sample titles of this study are shuffled in the database, so cell type and time point are left out; the donor was told from shared clones. The specimen was PBMCs or a T cell subset sorted from them (not recorded which). The chain links TRBV4-3 with TRBJ2-7; the D match is possibly TRBD1 or TRBD2, with 6 bases aligned in each. The DNA is as follows: TGCGCCAGCAGCCAAGATTTTGAAGGGGGGTTCCCCTACGAGCAGTACTTC. It codes for CASSQDFEGGFPYEQYF.